This TCR beta chain stems from a study of CD8 T cells in Susac syndrome. Study-level background: Within the group of sequenced Susac syndrome patients, roughly six had active disease and 8 or 9 were in remission.

Turning to this clonotype: The antigen remains undetermined.

General observations from the study: The CD4+ T cell repertoires in Susac syndrome were not clonally expanded.

Trimming cost V 1 base and J 2 bases, with 12 bases left between them. The CDR3 runs 17 residues. Germline V CDR1 and CDR2: LGHDT, YNNKEL (reference sequence). RNA, at roughly 0.45 to 1 ug, was reverse transcribed with random hexamers. From the immunoSEQ multiplex PCR reads, TCRdb called clonotypes with MiXCR, one entry per CDR3 protein. This table holds more than 150,000 distinct CDR3 sequences, 95% to 96% found once. Input material: CD4+ T cells from PBMCs. This TCR was sampled from a human donor with Susac syndrome. The chain is built from TRBV3-1 and TRBJ2-6; possibly TRBD2 for D (6 bases). CDR3 residues: CASSQVGGGAGANVLTF. The CDR3 coding sequence is TGTGCCAGCAGCCAAGTGGGGGGAGGAGCTGGGGCCAACGTCCTGACTTTC. Using reference TRBV3-1 and TRBJ2-6 for the parts outside the CDR3, the full variable domain is DTAVSQTPKYLVTQMGNDKSIKCEQNLGHDTMYWYKQDSKKFLKIMFSYNNKELIINETVPNRFSPKSPDKAHLNLHINSLELGDSAVYFCASSQVGGGAGANVLTFGAGSRLTVL.